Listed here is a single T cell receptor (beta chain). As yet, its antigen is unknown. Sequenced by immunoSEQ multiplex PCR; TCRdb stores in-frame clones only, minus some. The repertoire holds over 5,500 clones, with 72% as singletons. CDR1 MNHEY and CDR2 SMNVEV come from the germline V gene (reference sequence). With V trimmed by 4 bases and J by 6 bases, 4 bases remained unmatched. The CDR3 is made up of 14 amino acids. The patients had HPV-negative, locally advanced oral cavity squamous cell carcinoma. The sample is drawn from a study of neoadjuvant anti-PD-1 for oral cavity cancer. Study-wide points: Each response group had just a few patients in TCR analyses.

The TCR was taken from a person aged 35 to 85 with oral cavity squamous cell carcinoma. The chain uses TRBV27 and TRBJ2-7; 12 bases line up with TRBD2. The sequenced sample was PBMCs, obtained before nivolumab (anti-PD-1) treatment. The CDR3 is CASSSPGLAGEQYF. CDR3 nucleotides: TGTGCCAGCAGTTCCCCGGGACTAGCGGGCGAGCAGTACTTC.